The source of this T cell receptor (beta chain) is a study of T cell repertoires in cytomegalovirus infection. Study results and limitations: HLA-C-restricted CMV-specific TCR beta clonotypes prevailed in the ex vivo response.

TCRdb reanalysed the reads using MiXCR and keeps one entry per CDR3 protein. This sample has approximately 89,000 distinct CDR3 sequences; roughly 29% occur once, and the top ten carry about 65%. This clonotype was recorded many times. Its antigen is still unknown. V dropped 4 bases and J dropped 3 bases, with 17 bases sitting between them. There are 15 residues in the CDR3. Germline V gives CDR1 SGDLS, CDR2 YYNGEE. The chain couples TRBV9 to TRBJ2-7; the D gene is possibly TRBD1 (5 bases). This TCR came from a human donor in good health (CMV status not recorded). Some clones in this sample may be carry-over from other donors' samples. The sequences come from CD8+ T cells from cultured PBMCs, collected from culture after CMV antigen stimulation. The CDR3 bases are TGTGCCAGCAGCCAGGGAACTGGTTTCATCTACGAGCAGTACTTC. Amino acids: CASSQGTGFIYEQYF.